Below are 22 T cell receptor beta chains sequenced from a single sample in a study of blood T cell repertoires in COVID-19. Only in-frame clones appear in the TCRdb table, and some are missing; sequencing was by immunoSEQ multiplex PCR. The profile shows about 400,000 clones, around 90% of them singletons. Material: PBMCs or T cells enriched from blood (not recorded which). Receptor source: a woman in her thirties or forties with acute COVID-19.

The chain has TRBV11-2 and TRBJ2-7; D remains unclear. This CDR3 contains 16 residues. From germline, CDR1 is SGHAT and CDR2 FQNNGV. The V end lost 1 base, the J end lost 3 bases, and 16 bases lay between the germline ends. CDR3 sequence reads: CASSLVGSEFLYEQYF. Written as DNA, the CDR3 is TGTGCCAGCAGCTTAGTGGGCTCGGAATTCCTCTACGAGCAGTACTTC.

The chain recombines TRBV27 with TRBJ2-2, with a tentative D call TRBD2 (6 bases). Germline V gene sequence: CDR1 MNHEY, CDR2 SMNVEV (reference sequence). CDR3 length: 15 amino acids. V shed 3 bases and J shed 2 bases, with 10 bases lying between them. As DNA, the CDR3 is TGTGCCAGCAGTTTTGGAGGGACCAACACCGGGGAGCTGTTTTTT. This gives the protein CASSFGGTNTGELFF.

The chain carries TRBV24-1 and TRBJ2-5, with 10 bases identical to TRBD1. Germline trimming cut 4 bases from V and 5 bases from J; bases unmatched to any gene: 12. The CDR3 has 17 residues. Germline CDR1 reads KGHDR; CDR2 reads SFDVKD. In nucleotides, the CDR3 is TGTGCCACCAGTGACTACCCGGGACAGGGGACAGGGGAGACCCAGTACTTC. As protein: CATSDYPGQGTGETQYF.

The rearrangement joins TRBV6-5 to TRBJ1-2; possibly TRBD1 for D (5 bases). Trimming stripped 5 bases from V and 12 bases from J, with 16 bases between. The CDR3 is made up of 12 amino acids. Germline loops: CDR1 MNHEY, CDR2 SVGAGI. The CDR3 nucleotides are TGTGCCAGCAGTCCTCTTCAGGGTTACCACACCTTC. It yields the protein CASSPLQGYHTF.

V gene TRBV29-1 combines with J gene TRBJ1-2; a possible D gene is TRBD1 (5 bases). Germline V gene sequence: CDR1 SQVTM, CDR2 ANQGSEA. The ends were cut back, 4 bases at V and 5 bases at J, with 11 bases in the middle. CDR3 length: 12 amino acids. CDR3 DNA sequence: TGCAGCGTTGGGGATCAGGGTTATGGCTACACCTTC. This translates into CSVGDQGYGYTF.

The chain employs TRBV14 and TRBJ1-1; D may be TRBD1 (6 bases). CDR1 is SGHDN and CDR2 is FVKESK in the germline V gene. Trimming removed 5 bases at V and 3 bases at J, with 13 bases between. The CDR3 is 14 residues long. CDR3 coding DNA: TGTGCCAGCAGCTCTAACAGGGACGACACTGAAGCTTTCTTT. Its translation: CASSSNRDDTEAFF.

The chain is built from TRBV6-5 and TRBJ2-7, with TRBD2 as a possible D gene (6 bases). The CDR3 extends over 11 amino acids. Between the trimmed V and J ends, which lost 6 bases and 6 bases, there was a span of 9 bases. Germline CDR1 is MNHEY and CDR2 is SVGAGI. This chain's CDR3 is CASSRGGEQYF. CDR3 bases: TGTGCCAGCAGCCGGGGAGGCGAGCAGTACTTC.

The chain joins TRBV4-1 to TRBJ1-2; perhaps TRBD1 as D (5 bases). CDR1 and CDR2 from the germline V gene are MGHRA and YSYEKL. The ends were cut back, 5 bases at V and 8 bases at J, with 15 bases in the middle. This CDR3 comprises 13 residues. CDR3 nucleotide sequence: TGCGCCAGCAGCGGTCGGGGGGATCGGGGCTACACCTTC. It encodes CASSGRGDRGYTF.

The V call is TRBV9, the J call TRBJ2-5, with a weak D call TRBD1 (5 bases). V was clipped by 1 base and J by 3 bases, with 19 bases between them. The CDR3 runs to 17 residues. Germline-derived CDR1 and CDR2 are SGDLS and YYNGEE. The CDR3 nucleotides are TGTGCCAGCAGCGTATCCGTGGCAGGGTCGATCGAAGAGACCCAGTACTTC. Its translation is CASSVSVAGSIEETQYF.

The chain joins TRBV7-9 to TRBJ2-3, with 7 bases that match TRBD2. Germline V gene data show CDR1 as SEHNR and CDR2 as FQNEAQ (reference sequence). There are 16 residues in the CDR3. Germline trimming cut 3 bases from V and 4 bases from J; bases unmatched to any gene: 10. The CDR3 nucleotides read TGTGCCAGCAGCTTCGCGTCCCCCGCGGGAGCAGATACGCAGTATTTT. This translates into CASSFASPAGADTQYF.

The chain uses TRBV19 and TRBJ1-2; 9 bases map to TRBD1. V lost 6 bases to trimming and J lost 4 bases; unmatched junction nucleotides: 9. In germline, CDR1 is LNHDA, CDR2 SQIVND (reference sequence). This CDR3 is 15 amino acids long. This CDR3 reads CASSDPGQGIYGYTF. The CDR3 nucleotides are TGTGCCAGTAGCGATCCGGGACAGGGTATCTATGGCTACACCTTC.

The chain links TRBV4-1 to TRBJ2-3; 12 bases agree with TRBD2. The germline CDR1 and CDR2 sequences are MGHRA and YSYEKL. This CDR3 has 18 residues. After removal of 6 bases from V and 2 bases from J, the junction contained 12 bases not matched to a gene. CDR3 DNA sequence: TGCGCCAGCAGGCCCACTCTCCTAGCGGGGGGGCCCACAGATACGCAGTATTTT. Translated, it gives CASRPTLLAGGPTDTQYF.

The V call is TRBV27, the J call TRBJ2-7; D gene ambiguous. The CDR3 runs 15 residues. Germline V gene lookup returns CDR1 MNHEY and CDR2 SMNVEV (reference sequence). Trimming removed 5 bases from V and 3 bases from J, with 17 bases in between. CDR3 DNA: TGTGCCAGCAGTGAATTCCGAGGTCGGTTCTACGAGCAGTACTTC. This encodes CASSEFRGRFYEQYF.

V and J are TRBV13 and TRBJ2-3, with D possibly TRBD2 on 5 matching bases. CDR3 size: 13 residues. Trimming removed 4 bases from V and 5 bases from J, with 10 bases in between. Germline loops: CDR1 PRHDT, CDR2 FYEKMQ (reference sequence). DNA for the CDR3: TGTGCCAGCAGCTCCCCGGCGGGAGATACGCAGTATTTT. This translates into CASSSPAGDTQYF.

The chain couples TRBV5-1 to TRBJ1-2; D possibly corresponds to TRBD1 (6 bases). CDR1 and CDR2 (germline): SGHRS, YFSETQ. The CDR3 has 15 amino acids. Trimming cost V 4 bases and J 0 bases, with 13 bases left between them. The CDR3 bases are TGCGCCAGCAGCACCCTGACAGGAACTAACTATGGCTACACCTTC. Translating gives CASSTLTGTNYGYTF.

V and J are TRBV15 and TRBJ2-1, with unresolved D. Germline V lookup: CDR1 LNHNV, CDR2 YYDKDF (reference sequence). Trimming pared 0 bases from V and 3 bases from J, leaving 9 bases between. The CDR3 totals 15 residues. CDR3: CATSRDRSHYNEQFF. Here the CDR3 DNA reads TGTGCCACCAGCAGAGATCGGTCCCACTACAATGAGCAGTTCTTC.

This chain joins TRBV6-1 and TRBJ1-2, with D possibly being TRBD1 (6 bases). Germline V gene lookup returns CDR1 MNHNS and CDR2 SASEGT. V was shortened by 0 bases and J by 8 bases, with 16 bases between the two germline ends. The CDR3 has 15 amino acids. CDR3 coding DNA: TGTGCCAGCAGTGAAGCAGGGACAACACTGCTGGGCTACACCTTC. It specifies CASSEAGTTLLGYTF.

The V gene is TRBV29-1, the J gene TRBJ1-5; possibly TRBD1 for D (5 bases). The V and J ends lost 5 bases and 0 bases respectively, with 17 bases between them. The CDR3 totals 16 residues. CDR1 is SQVTM, CDR2 ANQGSEA, per germline. The CDR3 loop is CSVTIRGGDSNQPQHF. The CDR3 DNA is TGCAGCGTTACTATACGGGGGGGAGATAGCAATCAGCCCCAGCATTTT. Filled out from reference TRBV29-1 and TRBJ1-5, the complete variable domain reads SAVISQKPSRDICQRGTSLTIQCQVDSQVTMMFWYRQQPGQSLTLIATANQGSEATYESGFVIDKFPISRPNLTFSTLTVSNMSPEDSSIYLCSVTIRGGDSNQPQHFGDGTRLSIL.

This clone was counted once. The rearrangement uses TRBV11-2 and TRBJ2-2; TRBD1 aligns across 8 bases. V was pared by 4 bases and J by 1 base, with 2 bases of the junction left unmatched. Germline CDR1 and CDR2: SGHAT and FQNNGV. The CDR3 loop spans 15 amino acids. CDR3 DNA sequence: TGTGCCAGCAGCTCCGGGACAGGGAACACCGGGGAGCTGTTTTTT. It translates to CASSSGTGNTGELFF.

A note on this clone: This sample also contains other DNA sequences that code for the same CDR3. This sequence joins TRBV10-3 and TRBJ1-5; D is unresolved. Germline V gene sequence: CDR1 ENHRY, CDR2 SYGVKD. Trimming pared 3 bases from V and 1 base from J, leaving 10 bases between. The CDR3 length is 15 residues. The CDR3 DNA is TGTGCCATCAGTGATCCGGGTGGGAGCAATCAGCCCCAGCATTTT. Translated: CAISDPGGSNQPQHF.

The rearrangement links TRBV2 to TRBJ1-5, with 7 bases aligning to TRBD1. Trimming removed 6 bases from V and 4 bases from J; junction bases left unmatched: 3. Germline CDR1 is SNHLY and CDR2 is FYNNEI. The CDR3 is made up of 13 amino acids. CDR3 bases: TGTGCCAGCAGACCAGGGGGAAATCAGCCCCAGCATTTT. This gives the protein CASRPGGNQPQHF. Variable domain in full (rest from reference TRBV2 and TRBJ1-5): EPEVTQTPSHQVTQMGQEVILRCVPISNHLYFYWYRQILGQKVEFLVSFYNNEISEKSEIFDDQFSVERPDGSNFTLKIRSTKLEDSAMYFCASRPGGNQPQHFGDGTRLSIL.

The chain carries TRBV4-1 and TRBJ2-7; a possible D gene is TRBD2 (6 bases). This CDR3 comprises 16 residues. The germline CDR1 and CDR2 sequences are MGHRA and YSYEKL. V shed 1 base and J shed 2 bases, with 15 bases lying between them. CDR3 sequence reads: CASSQGTYRTTYEQYF. CDR3 DNA sequence: TGCGCCAGCAGCCAAGGAACATATAGGACTACCTACGAGCAGTACTTC.